A single sample gave rise to the 28 T cell receptor beta chains below, sequenced in a study of CD8+CD57+ T cells in acquired aplastic anemia. TCR beta VDJ and CDR3 profiles were obtained from a genomic DNA template. TCRdb processed the reads anew with MiXCR; each CDR3 protein has one entry. The sample comprises a few hundred thousand distinct CDR3 sequences, about 56% of which are singletons, and under 8.5% rests with the top ten. The specimen sequenced was sorted CD4+, CD8+, or CD8+CD57+ T cells (not recorded which) from PBMCs. Source of these receptors: a human donor with severe aplastic anemia or a healthy control (not recorded which).

J is TRBJ2-7 and V is TRBV2, with 8 nucleotides matching TRBD2. Per the germline V gene, CDR1 is SNHLY and CDR2 is FYNNEI. The CDR3 loop spans 15 amino acids. J lost 3 bases, V lost 5 bases, and 9 bases had no gene match. CDR3 residues: CASSYLPGGGYEQYF. The CDR3 region has the DNA TGTGCCAGCAGTTATCTCCCGGGGGGGGGCTACGAGCAGTACTTC.

The chain is built from TRBV9 and TRBJ2-7; 9 bases map to TRBD2. With V trimmed by 3 bases and J by 0 bases, 10 bases remained unmatched. The germline CDR1 and CDR2 sequences are SGDLS and YYNGEE. The CDR3 has 17 residues. CDR3 protein: CASSAGTSGQISYEQYF. In DNA form, the CDR3 reads TGTGCCAGCAGCGCAGGAACTAGCGGGCAAATCTCCTACGAGCAGTACTTC. Based on the CDR3 plus reference TRBV9 and TRBJ2-7, the full variable domain is DSGVTQTPKHLITATGQRVTLRCSPRSGDLSVYWYQQSLDQGLQFLIQYYNGEERAKGNILERFSAQQFPDLHSELNLSSLELGDSALYFCASSAGTSGQISYEQYFGPGTRLTVT.

The sample holds a few counts of this clonotype. The chain employs TRBV2 and TRBJ2-7, with 10 bases lining up with TRBD1. The CDR3 is 14 residues long. Germline-derived CDR1 and CDR2 are SNHLY and FYNNEI. With V trimmed by 8 bases and J by 6 bases, 10 bases remained unmatched. As DNA, the CDR3 is TGTGCCAGCCGTCCGGGACAGGGGCTGAGCGAGCAGTACTTC. Its protein product is CASRPGQGLSEQYF. Drawing the rest from reference TRBV2 and TRBJ2-7, the complete variable domain is EPEVTQTPSHQVTQMGQEVILRCVPISNHLYFYWYRQILGQKVEFLVSFYNNEISEKSEIFDDQFSVERPDGSNFTLKIRSTKLEDSAMYFCASRPGQGLSEQYFGPGTRLTVT.

The V call is TRBV12-5, the J call TRBJ1-5; no clear D. This CDR3 is built from 13 residues. Trimming pared 5 bases from V and 3 bases from J, leaving 8 bases between. Germline CDR1 LGHNT, CDR2 FRNRAP. The DNA for the CDR3 is TGTGCTAGTGGTCTTGGCTACAATCAGCCCCAGCATTTT. Translation: CASGLGYNQPQHF.

A note on this clonotype: Relative to the germline gene, one junction end is altered; a read error may explain this. The chain has TRBV5-4 and TRBJ2-2, with D perhaps TRBD2 (8 bases). CDR1 SGHNT and CDR2 YYREEE come from the germline V gene (reference sequence). The CDR3 is 17 amino acids. The CDR3 loop is CASSSSRGDRFTGGLFF. In nucleotides, the CDR3 is TGTGCCAGCAGCTCCTCGCGGGGGGACAGATTCACCGGGGGGCTGTTTTTT.

This chain connects TRBV24-1 to TRBJ2-6; TRBD2 aligns across 10 bases. Germline CDR1 reads KGHDR; CDR2 reads SFDVKD. V lost 5 bases to trimming and J lost 0 bases; unmatched junction nucleotides: 6. The CDR3 spans 18 residues. The chain's CDR3 is CATSATTSGYSGANVLTF. As DNA, the CDR3 is TGTGCCACCAGTGCCACGACTAGCGGGTACTCTGGGGCCAACGTCCTGACTTTC.

The chain couples TRBV7-6 to TRBJ2-7, with D tentatively TRBD1 or TRBD2 (5 bases each). Germline values: CDR1 SGHVS, CDR2 FNYEAQ. CDR3 length: 14 residues. V was clipped by 4 bases and J by 4 bases, with 14 bases between them. In DNA, the CDR3 is TGTGCCAGCAGCTCTTCGGGACCTCGGTACGAGCAGTACTTC. Amino acid sequence: CASSSSGPRYEQYF. Full variable domain (remainder filled in from reference TRBV7-6 and TRBJ2-7): GAGVSQSPRYKVTKRGQDVALRCDPISGHVSLYWYRQALGQGPEFLTYFNYEAQQDKSGLPNDRFSAERPEGSISTLTIQRTEQRDSAMYRCASSSSGPRYEQYFGPGTRLTVT.

Many counts were recorded for this clonotype. This chain joins TRBV11-3 and TRBJ1-3, with 9 bases lining up with TRBD1. Unmatched junction bases numbered 7, after V lost 1 base and J lost 3 bases. Germline V gene data show CDR1 as SGHNT and CDR2 as YENEEA. This CDR3 is 17 amino acids long. CDR3 DNA: TGTGCCAGCAGCTTAGGAGGGGACAGGGATGGTGGAAACACCATATATTTT. This translates into CASSLGGDRDGGNTIYF. The full variable domain, in which reference TRBV11-3 and TRBJ1-3 provide the parts outside the CDR3, is EAGVVQSPRYKIIEKKQPVAFWCNPISGHNTLYWYLQNLGQGPELLIRYENEEAVDDSQLPKDRFSAERLKGVDSTLKIQPAELGDSAVYLCASSLGGDRDGGNTIYFGEGSWLTVV.

This clonotype was counted ten times or more. The CDR3 DNA is TGCGCCAGCAGCTTAGGCAGGGGGTCCATCTATGGCTACACCTTC. It is translated as CASSLGRGSIYGYTF. The chain recombines TRBV5-1 with TRBJ1-2; 7 bases are a match to TRBD1. Germline trimming cut 2 bases from V and 4 bases from J; bases unmatched to any gene: 8. The CDR3 contains 15 residues. The V gene's germline CDR1 is SGHRS and CDR2 YFSETQ.

This clonotype came up many times. CDR3 residues: CASSYSGRGGTSEQFF. The CDR3 region has the DNA TGTGCCAGCAGTTACAGTGGGCGGGGAGGCACAAGTGAGCAGTTCTTC. The chain uses TRBV6-5 and TRBJ2-1; TRBD2 is a possible D gene (6 bases). The CDR3 spans 16 residues. Trimming removed 2 bases from V and 9 bases from J, with 20 bases in between. Per the germline V gene, CDR1 is MNHEY and CDR2 is SVGAGI.

In this sample, this clonotype turned up many times. The V gene is TRBV7-3, the J gene TRBJ2-1; 12 positions agree with TRBD1. The CDR3 consists of 17 residues. V lost 4 bases to trimming and J lost 6 bases; unmatched junction nucleotides: 10. Germline CDR1 SGHTA, CDR2 FQGTGA. The CDR3 DNA follows: TGTGCCAGCAGCTCCAACCCGGGACAGGGGGCGGTCAATGAGCAGTTCTTC. It codes for CASSSNPGQGAVNEQFF.

The V gene is TRBV5-1, the J gene TRBJ1-3; no clear D gene. CDR3 length equals 15 residues. Looked up from germline, CDR1 is SGHRS and CDR2 is YFSETQ. V lost 0 bases to trimming and J lost 0 bases, with 7 bases between them. This CDR3 reads CASSLAQFSGNTIYF. The DNA of the CDR3 is TGCGCCAGCAGCTTGGCACAGTTCTCTGGAAACACCATATATTTT.

There are many counts of this clonotype. The rearrangement uses TRBV6-4 and TRBJ2-3; 7 bases align to TRBD2. The V gene end was trimmed by 5 bases and the J gene end by 0 bases; junction bases not matched to a gene: 8. Germline lookup yields CDR1 MRHNA and CDR2 SNTAGT. The CDR3 loop spans 16 amino acids. The CDR3 region is CASSPRGVFSTDTQYF. The CDR3 nucleotides read TGTGCCAGCAGTCCCCGGGGGGTATTTAGCACAGATACGCAGTATTTT.

The rearrangement links TRBV7-9 to TRBJ1-6; D perhaps matches TRBD1 (5 bases). Germline loops: CDR1 SEHNR, CDR2 FQNEAQ (reference sequence). This CDR3 spans 15 amino acids. V was cut by 1 base and J by 8 bases, with 12 bases left in between. The CDR3 loop reads CASSLEWQGDSPLHF. The CDR3 nucleotides are TGTGCCAGCAGCTTAGAATGGCAGGGAGATTCACCCCTCCACTTT. The full variable domain, with the rest looked up from reference TRBV7-9 and TRBJ1-6, is DTGVSQNPRHKITKRGQNVTFRCDPISEHNRLYWYRQTLGQGPEFLTYFQNEAQLEKSRLLSDRFSAERPKGSFSTLEIQRTEQGDSAMYLCASSLEWQGDSPLHFGNGTRLTVT.

The V call is TRBV29-1, the J call TRBJ2-5, with D maybe TRBD1 (6 bases). Trimming removed 5 bases at V and 5 bases at J, with 12 bases between. The CDR3 length is 12 residues. Germline V gives CDR1 SQVTM, CDR2 ANQGSEA. CDR3 in amino acids: CSVKQGPETQYF. DNA of the CDR3: TGCAGCGTTAAACAGGGCCCTGAGACCCAGTACTTC.

This clonotype was counted ten times or more. The chain links TRBV2 to TRBJ2-7; the D gene is possibly TRBD2 (6 bases). Germline CDR1 is SNHLY and CDR2 is FYNNEI. This CDR3 is built from 15 residues. The ends were cut back, 3 bases at V and 7 bases at J, with 19 bases in the middle. The CDR3 DNA reads as TGTGCCAGCAGTGAGTTTGATTCCGCCGGGGGTGAGCAGTACTTC. Translated, it gives CASSEFDSAGGEQYF. The whole variable domain, remainder taken from reference TRBV2 and TRBJ2-7, is EPEVTQTPSHQVTQMGQEVILRCVPISNHLYFYWYRQILGQKVEFLVSFYNNEISEKSEIFDDQFSVERPDGSNFTLKIRSTKLEDSAMYFCASSEFDSAGGEQYFGPGTRLTVT.

The CDR3 DNA sequence: TGTGCCAGCAGCCCGAGGACTAGCGGGCAAGCTTTCTTT. Amino acids: CASSPRTSGQAFF. V usage is TRBV7-3 and J usage is TRBJ1-1, with no clear D. CDR1 is SGHTA and CDR2 is FQGTGA in the germline V gene. This CDR3 is 13 amino acids long. The germline V and J ends were trimmed by 5 bases and 9 bases, with 16 bases remaining between them.

The chain carries TRBV7-2 and TRBJ2-1; 10 positions match TRBD2. V shed 5 bases and J 5 bases; nucleotides not matched to a gene: 12. The CDR3 sequence is 17 residues long. Germline V gene sequence: CDR1 SGHTA, CDR2 FQGNSA. The CDR3 nucleotides read TGTGCCAGCAGCCAAGCCCTAGCGGGAGCTAGGGACAATGAGCAGTTCTTC. It yields the protein CASSQALAGARDNEQFF.

The rearrangement joins TRBV20-1 to TRBJ2-1; 8 bases agree with TRBD2. Germline V gives CDR1 DFQATT, CDR2 SNEGSKA (reference sequence). This CDR3 comprises 15 residues. Trimming at V came to 5 bases and at J to 9 bases, leaving 15 bases not matched to a gene. DNA for the CDR3: TGCAGTGCTGCCACGTTAGAGCGGGAGTCTGCTGAGCAGTTCTTC. This codes for CSAATLERESAEQFF.

The rearrangement joins TRBV25-1 to TRBJ2-3; 9 bases fit TRBD2. This CDR3 has 17 amino acids. V dropped 3 bases and J dropped 0; count of bases not matched to a gene: 7. CDR1 and CDR2 (germline): MGHDK, SYGVNS. CDR3 coding DNA: TGTGCCAGCAGTGATCGTGCGACTAGCGGAAGCACAGATACGCAGTATTTT. Protein product: CASSDRATSGSTDTQYF.

The chain couples TRBV7-9 to TRBJ1-2; D remains ambiguous. V was pared by 0 bases and J by 12 bases, with 20 bases between. This CDR3 is built from 15 residues. CDR1 is SEHNR and CDR2 is FQNEAQ in the germline V gene (reference sequence). The chain's CDR3 is CASSLASKQISGNTF. The CDR3 nucleotides read TGTGCCAGCAGCTTAGCGTCTAAACAGATCTCTGGAAACACCTTC.

The chain carries TRBV29-1 and TRBJ2-2; the D is unclear. The germline V gene encodes CDR1 SQVTM and CDR2 ANQGSEA. The CDR3 is made up of 13 amino acids. Deletions cut 3 bases from V and 3 bases from J, with 8 bases between. The CDR3 reads CSVDVDHTGELFF. DNA for the CDR3: TGCAGCGTTGATGTGGACCACACCGGGGAGCTGTTTTTT.

This clonotype was recorded at least ten times. The V and J genes are TRBV19 and TRBJ1-1, with D unclear. V shed 3 bases and J shed 0 bases, with 8 bases lying between them. The CDR3 has 14 residues. From germline, CDR1 is LNHDA and CDR2 SQIVND (reference sequence). CDR3 residues: CASSIELVNTEAFF. CDR3 coding DNA: TGTGCCAGTAGTATCGAGTTGGTGAACACTGAAGCTTTCTTT.

A few counts support this clonotype. The rearrangement uses TRBV29-1 and TRBJ2-3; no clear D gene. Germline V gene sequence: CDR1 SQVTM, CDR2 ANQGSEA. The germline V and J ends were trimmed by 6 bases and 4 bases, with 8 bases remaining between them. The CDR3 runs to 11 residues. CDR3 amino acids: CSVMTPDTQYF. CDR3 in DNA: TGCAGCGTCATGACCCCAGATACGCAGTATTTT.

This chain links TRBV2 with TRBJ2-7, with D tentatively TRBD1 (6 bases). Germline lookup yields CDR1 SNHLY and CDR2 FYNNEI. The CDR3 spans 14 residues. Trimming stripped 6 bases from V and 1 base from J, with 13 bases between. The CDR3: CASSPYGQSYEQYF. The CDR3 region has the DNA TGTGCCAGCAGCCCCTACGGACAGTCCTACGAGCAGTACTTC.

The V gene is TRBV29-1, the J gene TRBJ2-7; TRBD1 is a possible D gene (5 bases). In germline, CDR1 is SQVTM, CDR2 ANQGSEA. Trimming pared 3 bases from V and 6 bases from J, leaving 15 bases between. The CDR3 is made up of 13 amino acids. The CDR3 spells CSVDLGGRAEQYF. The DNA for the CDR3 is TGCAGCGTTGATCTAGGTGGCAGGGCCGAGCAGTACTTC.

The genes are TRBV14 and TRBJ2-7; D is unclear. V shed 5 bases and J shed 6 bases, with 8 bases lying between them. CDR1 is SGHDN and CDR2 is FVKESK in the germline V gene. This CDR3 has 11 amino acids. In DNA form, the CDR3 reads TGTGCCAGCAGCGTACGTGCCGAGCAGTACTTC. Protein product: CASSVRAEQYF.

V usage is TRBV12-3 or TRBV12-4 and J usage is TRBJ1-2, with D uncertain. Between the trimmed V and J ends, which lost 7 bases and 7 bases, there was a span of 19 bases. The CDR3 is made up of 14 amino acids. The CDR3, as DNA: TGTGCCAGCACCCTGGCGGGGTTTGGGATTGGCTACACCTTC. Translation: CASTLAGFGIGYTF.